This T cell receptor beta chain was profiled in a study of regulatory and conventional T cells in RAG deficiency. Study-wide results and limits: Omenn syndrome and CID/AS patients had about 100-fold fewer unique Treg TCR beta sequences, versus around 10-fold elsewhere. In Omenn syndrome, Treg and Tconv repertoires overlapped >80%.

Data came from immunoSEQ multiplex PCR; TCRdb stores just in-frame clones and leaves some out. The sample has under 7,500 clones; approximately 90% are singletons. On this clone: Its antigen is still unknown.

Genomic DNA came from blood regulatory T cells gated CD4+ CD25-high CD127-low. Trimming at V came to 1 base and at J to 7 bases, leaving 6 bases not matched to a gene. The CDR3 loop spans 15 amino acids. Germline V gene data show CDR1 as LNHDA and CDR2 as SQIVND (reference sequence). The same sample was also studied in work on regulatory T cells. As that study records: The PCR used 52 TRBV and 13 TRBJ primers. In patients, unique TRB V-J pairs were restricted and V/J usage skewed, especially in Tregs.

Sequencing was done on a sample of CD127- CD25+ CD4+ Tregs sorted from blood. This chain uses TRBV19 with TRBJ2-1; 8 bases agree with TRBD1. This receptor was taken from a human donor in good health. The CDR3 DNA reads as TGTGCCAGTAGTATAGGGACAGGGTTAAGAAATGAGCAGTTCTTC. It is translated as CASSIGTGLRNEQFF.